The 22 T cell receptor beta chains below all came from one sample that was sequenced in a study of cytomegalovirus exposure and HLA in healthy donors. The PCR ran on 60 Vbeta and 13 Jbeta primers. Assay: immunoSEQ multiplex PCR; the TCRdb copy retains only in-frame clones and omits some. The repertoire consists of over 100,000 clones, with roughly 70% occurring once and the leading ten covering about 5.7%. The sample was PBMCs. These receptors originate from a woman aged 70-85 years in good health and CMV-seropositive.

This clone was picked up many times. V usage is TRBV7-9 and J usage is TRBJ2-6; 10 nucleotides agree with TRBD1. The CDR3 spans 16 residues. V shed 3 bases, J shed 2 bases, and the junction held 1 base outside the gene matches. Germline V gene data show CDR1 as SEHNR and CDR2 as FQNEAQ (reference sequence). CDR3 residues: CASSLGTGAGANVLTF. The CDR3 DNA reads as TGTGCCAGCAGCTTGGGGACAGGGGCTGGGGCCAACGTCCTGACTTTC.

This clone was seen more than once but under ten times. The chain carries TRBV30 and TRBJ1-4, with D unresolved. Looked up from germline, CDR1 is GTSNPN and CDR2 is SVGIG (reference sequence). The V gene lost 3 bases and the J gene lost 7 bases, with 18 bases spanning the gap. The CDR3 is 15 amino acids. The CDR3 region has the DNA TGTGCCTGGAGCTGGCACGGATTCGGAGGTGAAAAACTGTTTTTT. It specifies CAWSWHGFGGEKLFF.

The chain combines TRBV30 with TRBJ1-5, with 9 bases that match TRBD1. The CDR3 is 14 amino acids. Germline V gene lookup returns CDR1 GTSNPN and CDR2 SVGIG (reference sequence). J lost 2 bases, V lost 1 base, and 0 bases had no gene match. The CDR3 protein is CAWSGTGGNQPQHF. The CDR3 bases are TGTGCCTGGAGTGGGACAGGGGGCAATCAGCCCCAGCATTTT. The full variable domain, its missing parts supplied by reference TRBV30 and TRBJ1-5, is SQTIHQWPATLVQPVGSPLSLECTVEGTSNPNLYWYRQAAGRGLQLLFYSVGIGQISSEVPQNLSASRPQDRQFILSSKKLLLSDSGFYLCAWSGTGGNQPQHFGDGTRLSIL.

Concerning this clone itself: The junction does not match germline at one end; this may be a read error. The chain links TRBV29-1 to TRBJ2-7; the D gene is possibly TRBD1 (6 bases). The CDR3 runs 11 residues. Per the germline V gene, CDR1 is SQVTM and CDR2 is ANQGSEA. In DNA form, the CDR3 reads TGCAGCGTTGAAAGAGGGGGTGACAGGACTTTC. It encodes CSVERGGDRTF.

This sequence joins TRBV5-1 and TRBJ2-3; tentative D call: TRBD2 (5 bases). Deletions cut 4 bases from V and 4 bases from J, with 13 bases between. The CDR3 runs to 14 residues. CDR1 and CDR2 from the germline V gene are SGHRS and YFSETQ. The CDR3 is CASSPDSTPDTQYF. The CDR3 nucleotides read TGCGCCAGCAGCCCGGACTCGACCCCAGATACGCAGTATTTT.

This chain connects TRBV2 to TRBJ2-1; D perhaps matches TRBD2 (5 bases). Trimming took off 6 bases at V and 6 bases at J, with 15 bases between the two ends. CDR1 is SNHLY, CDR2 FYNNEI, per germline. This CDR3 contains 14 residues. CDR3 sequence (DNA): TGTGCCAGCAGGGCGGACTCGATCGGCAATGAGCAGTTCTTC. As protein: CASRADSIGNEQFF.

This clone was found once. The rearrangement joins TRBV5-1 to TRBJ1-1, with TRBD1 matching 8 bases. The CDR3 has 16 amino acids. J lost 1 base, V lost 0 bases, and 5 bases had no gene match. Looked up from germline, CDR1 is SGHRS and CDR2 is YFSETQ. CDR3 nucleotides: TGCGCCAGCAGCTTGGATCCCGGGACAGGGAACACTGAAGCTTTCTTT. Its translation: CASSLDPGTGNTEAFF.

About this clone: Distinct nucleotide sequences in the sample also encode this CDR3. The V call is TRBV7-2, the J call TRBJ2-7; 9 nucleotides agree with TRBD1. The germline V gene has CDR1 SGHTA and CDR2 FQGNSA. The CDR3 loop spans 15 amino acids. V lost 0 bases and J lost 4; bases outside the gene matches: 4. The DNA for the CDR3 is TGTGCCAGCAGCTTAGCCGGACAGGGGTTGTACGAGCAGTACTTC. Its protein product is CASSLAGQGLYEQYF.

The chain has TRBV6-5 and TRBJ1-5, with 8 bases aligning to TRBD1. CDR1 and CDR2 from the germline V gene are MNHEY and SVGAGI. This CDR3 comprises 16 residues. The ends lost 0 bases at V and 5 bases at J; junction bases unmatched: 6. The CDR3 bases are TGTGCCAGCAGTTACTCCTTAGGCAGGGGGCATCAGCCCCAGCATTTT. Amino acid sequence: CASSYSLGRGHQPQHF.

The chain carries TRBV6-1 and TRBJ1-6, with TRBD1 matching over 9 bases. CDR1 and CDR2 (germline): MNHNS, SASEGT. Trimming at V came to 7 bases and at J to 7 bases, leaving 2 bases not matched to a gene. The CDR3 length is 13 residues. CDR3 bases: TGTGCCAGCATGGGACAGGGAAATTCACCCCTCCACTTT. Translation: CASMGQGNSPLHF.

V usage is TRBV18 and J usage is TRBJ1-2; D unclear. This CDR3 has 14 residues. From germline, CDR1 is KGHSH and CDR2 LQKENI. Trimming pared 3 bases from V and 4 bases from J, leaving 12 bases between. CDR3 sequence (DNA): TGTGCCAGCTCACCCGCAGGTCGGGGCTATGGCTACACCTTC. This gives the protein CASSPAGRGYGYTF.

CDR3 loop: CASSLVPRVLNYGYTF. The CDR3 region has the DNA TGTGCCAGCAGCTTAGTCCCCAGGGTATTGAACTATGGCTACACCTTC. The chain carries TRBV7-2 and TRBJ1-2, with D possibly matching TRBD1 (5 bases). Trimming left V 1 base short and J 2 bases short, with 14 bases between. Germline V gene data show CDR1 as SGHTA and CDR2 as FQGNSA. The CDR3 has 16 residues.

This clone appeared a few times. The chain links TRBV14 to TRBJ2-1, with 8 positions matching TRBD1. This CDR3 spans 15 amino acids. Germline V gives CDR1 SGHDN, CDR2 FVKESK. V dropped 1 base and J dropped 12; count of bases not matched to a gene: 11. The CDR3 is CASSQAGTGLGGQFF. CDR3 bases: TGTGCCAGCAGCCAAGCTGGGACAGGCCTTGGGGGGCAGTTCTTC. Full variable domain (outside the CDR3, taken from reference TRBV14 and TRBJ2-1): EAGVTQFPSHSVIEKGQTVTLRCDPISGHDNLYWYRRVMGKEIKFLLHFVKESKQDESGMPNNRFLAERTGGTYSTLKVQPAELEDSGVYFCASSQAGTGLGGQFFGPGTRLTVL.

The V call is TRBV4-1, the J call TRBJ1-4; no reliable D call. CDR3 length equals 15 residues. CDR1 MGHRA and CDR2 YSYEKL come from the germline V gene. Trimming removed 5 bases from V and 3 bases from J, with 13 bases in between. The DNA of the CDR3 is TGCGCCAGCAGCGGTCCTGGTCTACCTAATGAAAAACTGTTTTTT. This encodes CASSGPGLPNEKLFF.

CDR3 nucleotide sequence: TGTGCCAGCAGCGTAGCGCCCGCAACGTATACGCAGTATTTT. This encodes CASSVAPATYTQYF. This chain uses TRBV6-6 with TRBJ2-3; possibly TRBD2 for D (5 bases). The CDR3 length is 14 residues. Germline lookup yields CDR1 MNHNY and CDR2 SVGAGI (reference sequence). Trimming stripped 6 bases from V and 7 bases from J, with 17 bases between.

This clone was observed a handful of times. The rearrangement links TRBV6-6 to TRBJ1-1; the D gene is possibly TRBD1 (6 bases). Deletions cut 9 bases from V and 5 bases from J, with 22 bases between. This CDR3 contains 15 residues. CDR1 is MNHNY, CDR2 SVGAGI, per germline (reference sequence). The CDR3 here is CASDSPGGAKTEAFF. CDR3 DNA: TGTGCCAGTGACTCTCCCGGGGGGGCGAAAACTGAAGCTTTCTTT.

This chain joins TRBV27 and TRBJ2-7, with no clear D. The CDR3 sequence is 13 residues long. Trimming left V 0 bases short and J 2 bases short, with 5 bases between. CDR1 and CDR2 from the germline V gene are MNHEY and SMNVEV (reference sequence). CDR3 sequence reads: CASSLSAPYEQYF. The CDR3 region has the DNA TGTGCCAGCAGTTTATCGGCCCCCTACGAGCAGTACTTC.

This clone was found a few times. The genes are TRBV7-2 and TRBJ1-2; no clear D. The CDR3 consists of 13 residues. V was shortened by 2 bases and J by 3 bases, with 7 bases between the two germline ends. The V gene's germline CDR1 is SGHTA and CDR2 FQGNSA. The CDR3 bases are TGTGCCAGCAGCTTATCGGGTGACTATGGCTACACCTTC. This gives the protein CASSLSGDYGYTF. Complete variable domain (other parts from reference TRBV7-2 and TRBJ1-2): GAGVSQSPSNKVTEKGKDVELRCDPISGHTALYWYRQSLGQGLEFLIYFQGNSAPDKSGLPSDRFSAERTGGSVSTLTIQRTQQEDSAVYLCASSLSGDYGYTFGSGTRLTVV.

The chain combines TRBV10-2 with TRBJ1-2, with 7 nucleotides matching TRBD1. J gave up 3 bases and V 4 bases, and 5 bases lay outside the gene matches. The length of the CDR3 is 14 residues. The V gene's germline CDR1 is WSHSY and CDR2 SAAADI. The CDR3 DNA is TGCGCCAGCAGTGGGAGACAGGGAGACTATGGCTACACCTTC. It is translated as CASSGRQGDYGYTF.

The CDR3 here is CSAGQGGQPQHF. In DNA form, the CDR3 reads TGCAGCGCCGGACAGGGAGGACAGCCCCAGCATTTT. The chain uses TRBV29-1 and TRBJ1-5, with 8 nucleotides matching TRBD1. Germline V CDR1 and CDR2: SQVTM, ANQGSEA. Trimming took 7 bases from V and 7 from J; bases not matched to a gene: 6. CDR3 size: 12 residues.

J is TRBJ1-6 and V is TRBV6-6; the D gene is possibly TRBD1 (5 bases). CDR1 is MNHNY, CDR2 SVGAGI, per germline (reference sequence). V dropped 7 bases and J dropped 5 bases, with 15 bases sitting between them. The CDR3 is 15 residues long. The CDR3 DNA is TGTGCCAGCAACCCGGGGGGTAGCGATAATTCACCCCTCCACTTT. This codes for CASNPGGSDNSPLHF.

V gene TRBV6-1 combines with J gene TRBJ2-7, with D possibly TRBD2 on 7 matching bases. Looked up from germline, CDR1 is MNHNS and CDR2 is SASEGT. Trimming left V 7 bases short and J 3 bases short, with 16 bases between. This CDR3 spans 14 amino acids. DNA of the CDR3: TGTGCCAGCACCTTAGGGGGGGGAAACTACGAGCAGTACTTC. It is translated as CASTLGGGNYEQYF.